Listed below are T cell receptor beta chains from one sample, sequenced in a study of T cell responses to AZD1222 COVID-19 vaccine. The method was immunoSEQ multiplex PCR; TCRdb's version includes in-frame clones alone and lacks a portion of them. The table has roughly 100,000 clones, roughly nine tenths seen once; the top ten hold about 9%. Here the sequenced sample was peripheral blood, taken 28 days after the second AZD1222 dose. These receptors all come from an adult who received the AZD1222 COVID-19 vaccine. CDR3s include the opening cysteine and the closing phenylalanine or tryptophan. Each record gives: V gene, CDR3 length, J gene, CDR3 protein.

>TRBV7-2|13|TRBJ2-3
CASSSFSTDTQYF
>TRBV27|13|TRBJ2-7
CASRGGAVYEQYF
>TRBV29-1|14|TRBJ2-7
CSVSSQGKGYEQYF
>TRBV7-6|19|TRBJ2-7
CASSLEGTSGIGRSYEQYF
>TRBV28|15|TRBJ2-7
CASSLGGLSAYEQYF
>TRBV15|16|TRBJ2-7
CATSRKRTSGINEQYF
>TRBV5-1|15|TRBJ2-3
CASSLALAATDTQYF
>TRBV5-4|15|TRBJ2-2
CASSTGPPDTGELFF
>TRBV18|15|TRBJ2-7
CASSPGGQATYEQYF
>TRBV28|15|TRBJ2-3
CASSLPGQGEDTQYF
>TRBV5-1|17|TRBJ2-1
CASSFNLGTSGYNEQFF
>TRBV5-4|14|TRBJ2-5
CASSKQGSSETQYF
>TRBV6-2/TRBV6-3|13|TRBJ2-2
CASSRLITGELFF
>TRBV14|12|TRBJ2-7
CASSPTAYEQYF
>TRBV11-2|14|TRBJ1-1
CASSFALLNTEAFF
>TRBV28|10|TRBJ1-5
CASSNQPQHF
>TRBV2|15|TRBJ1-1
CASSEAGFMNTEAFF
>TRBV18|12|TRBJ1-1
CASSPLDTEAFF
>TRBV7-2|15|TRBJ1-4
CASSPDTATNEKLFF
>TRBV7-9|15|TRBJ1-4
CASSSSGPPNEKLFF
>TRBV28|15|TRBJ2-1
CASSLGRRIYNEQFF
>TRBV7-9|13|TRBJ2-2
CASSPRRSGELFF
>TRBV28|15|TRBJ2-7
CASSSSGLAGVRQTF
>TRBV7-2|14|TRBJ2-2
CASTGTGGAGELFF
>TRBV19|13|TRBJ2-3
CASSIAGSDTQYF
>TRBV2|13|TRBJ1-3
CASTEDSGNTIYF
>TRBV5-6|16|TRBJ2-5
CASSLPGTGVGETQYF
>TRBV6-5|15|TRBJ2-7
CASSQAFQSSYEQYF
>TRBV5-1|14|TRBJ1-2
CASSPGQASGSYTF
>TRBV18|14|TRBJ2-1
CASSQGGSYNEQFF
>TRBV13|13|TRBJ2-7
CASSRSGAYEQYF
>TRBV7-8|14|TRBJ1-3
CASSSPSSGNTIYF
>TRBV9|16|TRBJ2-5
CASSVAGTSAKETQYF
>TRBV19|15|TRBJ1-4
CASTGQAATNEKLFF
>TRBV5-5|14|TRBJ1-5
CASSLQGEHQPQHF
>TRBV4-3|17|TRBJ2-7
CASSQDFSGRGTYEQYF
>TRBV28|17|TRBJ1-5
CASSFRQGLINNQPQHF
>TRBV29-1|14|TRBJ1-1
CSVEGVGGSAEAFF
>TRBV28|16|TRBJ2-5
CASSQTSGRYQETQYF
>TRBV7-8|15|TRBJ2-2
CASSTSGSGTGELFF
>TRBV11-2|14|TRBJ2-3
CASSLAGHTDTQYF
>TRBV19|15|TRBJ1-4
CASGDREATNEKLFF